This TCR beta chain is from a study of shared clonotypes between healthy human individuals. Whole-study context: In total, the donors were a couple of women and a few men aged 18 to 49. Findings and limits, study-wide: The sampled material consisted only of blood, and tissue repertoires are likely to differ. A few donors showed sharing of about 4.6% of naive CD4 clonotypes.

The authors' processing: From ImmunoSEQ came sequences covering only the junction and carrying no quality scores, so filtering differed. Repertoires were generated with immunoSEQ multiplex PCR, while TCRdb's copy carries only in-frame clones and drops some. V and J calls and clone size are copied from that table; D and trimming were computed from the DNA. The table shows about 710,000 clones, with approximately 72% occurring only once. The CDR3 consists of 14 residues. Germline V gene lookup returns CDR1 SGHRS and CDR2 YFSETQ. V trimming: 0 bases; J trimming: 8 bases; junction bases outside the gene matches: 6. As concerns this clone: Its specificity is unknown. Other DNA sequences of this sample code for an identical CDR3.

The sample taken for sequencing was memory CD4+ T cells sorted from blood. Subset described: CD45RA-negative fraction. The receptor was derived from a young woman in good health. The V gene is TRBV5-1, the J gene TRBJ1-2; 8 nucleotides line up with TRBD1. As DNA, the CDR3 is TGCGCCAGCAGCTTGGACAGGGGGAGGATGGGCTACACCTTC. Translated: CASSLDRGRMGYTF.